This TCR beta chain is drawn from a study of identical twins. Overall study results and limits: It was possible that invariant MAIT and iNKT cells partly confounded the zero-insertion analyses.

This clonotype was found a few times. Its antigen is currently unknown. TCRdb re-analysed the 5' RACE reads in MiXCR, keeping a single row per CDR3 protein. This table has approximately 620,000 distinct CDR3 sequences, 8.5% to 9.5% appearing once. Germline loops: CDR1 SNHLY, CDR2 FYNNEI. The CDR3 covers 11 residues. V gave up 7 bases and J gave up 12 bases; unmatched junction bases: 5. The same sample was also studied in work on yellow fever vaccine responses in identical twins.

The TCR sequence derives from a young woman in good health. The chain couples TRBV2 to TRBJ2-3, with 9 nucleotides matching TRBD1. What was sequenced was PBMCs. The chain's CDR3 is CASTPGQGQYF. CDR3 coding DNA: TGTGCCAGCACCCCGGGACAGGGCCAGTATTTT.